This record looks at one T cell receptor beta chain sequence and its context. Its antigen is unknown. Base qualities are not at hand, and no much larger clone is one base apart. At the junction V is shortened by 8 bases and J by 2 bases, with 16 bases in between. Counted from cysteine to phenylalanine, this CDR3 has 15 amino acids. The kept DNA is CDR3 alone, 45 bases in frame from the first base. The germline V gene specifies SNHLY as CDR1 and FYNNEI as CDR2. Library preparation employed the immunoSEQ multiplex PCR assay. TCRdb mirrors the immuneACCESS table, restricted to in-frame sequences. Some clones are absent from its copies; in checked studies, under half trace to an unresolved V gene, and the reason for the others is unknown. For this sample the table gives around 28,000 clones, of which approximately 87% were detected only once. The ten largest account for about 1.5% of the sample. This sample is drawn from a study of control samples from healthy donors and cancer patients (dated by TCRdb to between 2020 and 2021).

The chain is encoded by TRBV2 joined to TRBJ1-5; a tentative D call is TRBD1 (5 bases match). Sequences were obtained from PBMCs. This receptor was identified in a woman aged 35 to 49 with lung cancer. CDR3 protein: CASVVDTSGNQPQHF. The DNA is TGTGCCAGCGTTGTGGACACGTCTGGCAATCAGCCCCAGCATTTT. The CDR3, completed at both ends by the reference TRBV2 and TRBJ1-5 genes, gives the full variable domain EPEVTQTPSHQVTQMGQEVILRCVPISNHLYFYWYRQILGQKVEFLVSFYNNEISEKSEIFDDQFSVERPDGSNFTLKIRSTKLEDSAMYFCASVVDTSGNQPQHFGDGTRLSIL.